Below, one TCR beta chain is given with its context. Only in-frame clones appear in the TCRdb table, and some are missing; sequencing was by immunoSEQ multiplex PCR. The table lists approximately 2,300,000 clones, about 90% of them singletons. The data belong to a study of shared clonotypes between healthy human individuals. V was trimmed by 5 bases and J by 8 bases, leaving 9 bases between them. CDR3 length equals 11 residues. Germline CDR1 MNHNS, CDR2 SASEGT. The sequencing input was naive CD4+ T cells from PBMCs. This sample's subset: CD45RA+ positively selected. The chain combines TRBV6-1 with TRBJ1-2; D is perhaps TRBD1 (6 bases). This receptor was taken from a man between 18 and 35 years old in good health. Some clones in this sample may be carry-over from other donors' samples. The DNA for the CDR3 is TGTGCCAGCAGTAACAGGGTAGGCTACACCTTC. This translates into CASSNRVGYTF.